One TCR beta chain is described in this entry. Its target is unknown. One end of the junction varies from germline; a read error may be responsible. At the DNA level, this CDR3 is encoded by other sequences in the same sample as well. Libraries were prepared by immunoSEQ multiplex PCR; TCRdb keeps only in-frame clonotypes and omits some of them. The table lists 2 million to 2.5 million clones, more than 80% of them singletons. These data originate in a study of shared clonotypes between healthy human individuals. Study-level results: Of the naive CD4 clonotypes, 4% to 5% were shared across several donors. Naive subsets generally exceeded memory subsets in estimated richness.

Looked up from germline, CDR1 is LNHDA and CDR2 is SQIVND (reference sequence). This CDR3 has 15 residues. Sequences were obtained from naive CD4+ T cells from PBMCs. Subset noted: CD45RA+ positively selected. This chain uses TRBV19 with TRBJ1-2; D unclear. This receptor was identified in a man aged 18 to 29 in good health. Some clones in this sample may be carry-over from other donors' samples. CDR3 bases: TGTGCCAGTAGTATAGGATTGGCACAGAACTATGGCTACACCTTT. Translation: CASSIGLAQNYGYTF.